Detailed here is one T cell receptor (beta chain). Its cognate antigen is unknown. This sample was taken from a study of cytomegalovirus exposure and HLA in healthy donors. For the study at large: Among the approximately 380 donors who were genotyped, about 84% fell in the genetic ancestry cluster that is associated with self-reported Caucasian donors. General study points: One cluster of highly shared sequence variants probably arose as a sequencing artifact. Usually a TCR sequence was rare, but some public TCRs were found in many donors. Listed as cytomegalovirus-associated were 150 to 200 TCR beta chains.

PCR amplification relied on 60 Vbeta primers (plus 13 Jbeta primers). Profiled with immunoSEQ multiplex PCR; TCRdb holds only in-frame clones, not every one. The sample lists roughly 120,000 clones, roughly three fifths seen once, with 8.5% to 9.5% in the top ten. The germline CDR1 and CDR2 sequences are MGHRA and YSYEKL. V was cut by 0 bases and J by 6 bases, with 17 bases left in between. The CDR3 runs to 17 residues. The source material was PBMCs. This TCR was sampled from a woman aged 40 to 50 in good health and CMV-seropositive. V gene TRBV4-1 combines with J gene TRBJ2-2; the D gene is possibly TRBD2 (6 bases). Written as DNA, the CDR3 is TGCGCCAGCAGCCAAGATCCGGTAGCGGCCATGGCCGGGGAGCTGTTTTTT. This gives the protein CASSQDPVAAMAGELFF.